What follows is one TCR beta chain and its context. Its antigen is currently unknown. The data were taken from a study of CD8+CD57+ T cells in acquired aplastic anemia. Findings and caveats of the study: A significant difference in CD8+ Simpson's diversity between patients and controls was not found. The number of CD8+ CDR3 sequences shared by patients and controls was about 27.

Germline loops: CDR1 SGDLS, CDR2 YYNGEE. V lost 0 bases, J lost 0 bases, and 9 bases lay in between. The CDR3 sequence is 15 residues long. An expansion of CD8+CD57+ cells by flow cytometry had been shown in patients chosen for sequencing. The study profiled TCR beta VDJ and CDR3 using genomic DNA as template. TCRdb processed the reads anew with MiXCR; each CDR3 protein has one entry. This table holds 150,000 to 200,000 distinct CDR3 sequences, 40% to 55% found once. The genes are TRBV9 and TRBJ1-1, with D unclear. The specimen sequenced was sorted CD4+, CD8+, or CD8+CD57+ T cells (not recorded which) from PBMCs. This clonotype was sampled from a human donor with aplastic anemia. The CDR3 coding sequence is TGTGCCAGCAGCGTAGTGGGGAGTCTGAACACTGAAGCTTTCTTT. It specifies CASSVVGSLNTEAFF.